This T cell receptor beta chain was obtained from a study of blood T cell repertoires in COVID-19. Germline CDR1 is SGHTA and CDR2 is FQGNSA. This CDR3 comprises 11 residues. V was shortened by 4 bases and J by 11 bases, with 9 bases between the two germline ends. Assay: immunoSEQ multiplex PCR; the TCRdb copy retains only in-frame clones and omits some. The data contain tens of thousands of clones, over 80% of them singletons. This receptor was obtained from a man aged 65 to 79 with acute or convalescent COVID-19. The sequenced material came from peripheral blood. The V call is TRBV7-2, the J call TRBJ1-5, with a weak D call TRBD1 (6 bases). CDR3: CASSSTGSQHF. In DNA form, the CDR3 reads TGTGCCAGCAGCTCCACAGGGTCCCAGCATTTT.